This T cell receptor beta chain was observed in a study of molecular identifiers for immune sequencing clone quantification. Study in general: Sequencing covered four of five parts into which replicate RNA from roughly 20,000 or 100,000 naive CD8 cells was split.

Each library that profiled naive CD8 cells came from roughly 18,000 to 920,000 sorted cells with 10%, 30% or 50% RNA. Sorting defined naive CD8 T cells as CD8+CD4-CCR7+CD45RA+. With listed TCR primers and previously described methods, bulk TCR libraries were prepared. TCRdb passed the PCR reads through MiXCR, listing each CDR3 protein once. The data hold about half a million distinct CDR3 sequences, with roughly 26% observed a single time. This clonotype was recorded a few times. Germline V lookup: CDR1 MGHRA, CDR2 YSYEKL. This CDR3 has 15 residues. Trimming shortened V by 6 bases and J by 1 base, and 14 bases separated the two germline ends.

This chain uses TRBV4-1 with TRBJ2-3; TRBD2 might be the D (6 bases). This sequence was found in a human donor in good health. Some libraries in this study had Jurkat cell RNA spiked in. Material: naive CD8+ T cells from blood, with Jurkat cell RNA spiked in. Subset in this sample: FACS-sorted CD8+CD4-CCR7+CD45RA+ naive T cells. CDR3 amino acids: CASSHTRDRTDTQYF. The CDR3 bases are TGCGCCAGCAGTCATACGCGGGATCGCACAGATACGCAGTATTTT.